Listed below are T cell receptor beta chains from one sample, sequenced in a study of shared clonotypes between healthy human individuals. Profiled with immunoSEQ multiplex PCR; TCRdb holds only in-frame clones, not every one. The repertoire holds about a million clones, with around 76% as singletons. Specimen: memory CD4+ T cells sorted from blood. Source of these receptors: a young man in good health. Each CDR3 is given with its conserved first and last residue. The D gene is left open where the match is weak. Some rows mark clone size as missing; the rest say once, few, many or name a class of expanded clone.

TRBV5-4	.	TRBD1	TRBJ2-5	CASSLEGQTQETQYF	TGTGCCAGCAGCTTGGAGGGACAGACCCAAGAGACCCAGTACTTC
TRBV2	.	TRBD1	TRBJ1-2	CASTRDRDYGYTF	TGTGCCAGTACGAGGGACAGAGACTATGGCTACACCTTC
TRBV18	.	.	TRBJ2-7	CASSPRVFGGGSYEQYF	TGTGCCAGCTCACCACGAGTTTTTGGGGGAGGCTCCTACGAGCAGTACTTC
TRBV11-2	.	TRBD1	TRBJ2-7	CASSLDRQGIYEQYF	TGTGCCAGCAGCTTAGATAGACAGGGAATCTACGAGCAGTACTTC
TRBV6-5	.	.	TRBJ2-2	CASRAGRYTGELFF	TGTGCCAGCAGGGCGGGACGTTACACCGGGGAGCTGTTTTTT
TRBV5-1	.	TRBD1	TRBJ2-1	CASSPGQGVLNEQFF	TGCGCCAGCAGCCCGGGACAGGGTGTTCTCAATGAGCAGTTCTTC
TRBV7-9	.	.	TRBJ2-4	CASRGIGAGKDIQYF	TGTGCCAGCAGGGGCATTGGGGCGGGAAAGGACATTCAGTACTTC
TRBV18	.	TRBD1	TRBJ1-3	CASSLTGTGGNTIYF	TGTGCCAGCTCACTAACCGGGACAGGGGGAAACACCATATATTTT
TRBV14	once	.	TRBJ1-1	CASSLVGARSEAFF	TGTGCCAGCAGCTTAGTGGGGGCGCGAAGTGAAGCTTTCTTT
TRBV18	.	TRBD2	TRBJ2-7	CASSPSAGRAYEQYF	TGTGCCAGCTCACCCAGTGCCGGGAGGGCTTACGAGCAGTACTTC
TRBV6-5	few	TRBD2	TRBJ2-5	CASRHKPSGKETQYF	TGTGCCAGCAGGCATAAACCTAGCGGGAAAGAGACCCAGTACTTC
TRBV9	few	TRBD2	TRBJ2-1	CASSMGGRAHNEQFF	TGTGCCAGCAGCATGGGTGGGAGGGCCCACAATGAGCAGTTCTTC
TRBV10-3	once	.	TRBJ1-3	CAISHTGFAGNTIYF	TGTGCCATCAGCCACACCGGGTTTGCTGGAAACACCATATATTTT
TRBV7-2	.	.	TRBJ2-5	CASSLNSILNQETQYF	TGTGCCAGCAGCTTAAACAGTATCTTGAACCAAGAGACCCAGTACTTC
TRBV6-1	.	.	TRBJ1-5	CASSAVGQPQHF	TGTGCCAGCAGTGCAGTTGGTCAGCCCCAGCATTTT
TRBV6-1	.	TRBD1	TRBJ1-4	CASRDRDGTNEKLFF	TGTGCCAGCAGGGACAGGGATGGCACTAATGAAAAACTGTTTTTT
TRBV28	.	.	TRBJ2-5	CASGDNFETQYF	TGTGCCAGCGGAGACAACTTCGAGACCCAGTACTTC
TRBV7-9	.	.	TRBJ2-5	CASSLLRETQYF	TGTGCCAGCAGCTTATTGAGGGAGACCCAGTACTTC
TRBV30	.	.	TRBJ1-3	CAVAVPGNTIYF	TGTGCCGTCGCCGTCCCGGGCAACACCATATATTTT
TRBV5-1	.	.	TRBJ2-2	CASSLYSTNTGELFF	TGCGCCAGCAGCTTGTATAGTACGAACACCGGGGAGCTGTTTTTT
TRBV25-1	once	.	TRBJ1-6	CASSLGTRNSPLHF	TGTGCCAGCAGTTTAGGGACGAGAAATTCACCCCTCCACTTT
TRBV4-1	few	.	TRBJ2-7	CASSQQTGAYEQYF	TGCGCCAGCAGCCAACAAACCGGAGCCTACGAGCAGTACTTC
TRBV5-1	.	.	TRBJ2-7	CASSLRDSYEQYF	TGCGCCAGCAGCCTCAGAGACTCCTACGAGCAGTACTTC
TRBV4-1	.	TRBD2	TRBJ2-2	CASSQAPSGTNTGELFF	TGCGCCAGCAGCCAGGCTCCTAGCGGAACGAACACCGGGGAGCTGTTTTTT
TRBV30	.	.	TRBJ1-2	CAWSSWGRGYTF	TGTGCCTGGAGTTCTTGGGGGCGAGGCTACACCTTC
TRBV30	.	TRBD1	TRBJ1-2	CAWSVAGTGPYTF	TGTGCCTGGAGTGTAGCCGGGACAGGCCCCTACACCTTC
TRBV7-9	.	.	TRBJ1-5	CASSLDQQPQHF	TGTGCCAGCAGCTTAGATCAACAGCCCCAGCATTTT
TRBV10-1	.	.	TRBJ1-1	CASSDEEDTEAFF	TGCGCCAGCAGTGATGAGGAGGACACTGAAGCTTTCTTT
TRBV11-1	.	.	TRBJ1-1	CASSWSGGPMNTEAFF	TGTGCCAGCAGCTGGTCGGGAGGACCGATGAACACTGAAGCTTTCTTT
TRBV5-1	.	.	TRBJ2-2	CASSFTLGGAGNTGELFF	TGCGCCAGCAGCTTCACCCTTGGAGGGGCAGGTAACACCGGGGAGCTGTTTTTT
TRBV30	.	TRBD1	TRBJ1-4	CAWSFGTGAGEKLFF	TGTGCCTGGAGTTTTGGGACAGGGGCTGGAGAAAAACTGTTTTTT
TRBV30	.	TRBD1	TRBJ2-5	CAWSVQGASFGTQYF	TGTGCCTGGAGTGTCCAGGGGGCGTCTTTCGGGACCCAGTACTTC
TRBV19	few	TRBD1	TRBJ1-3	CASRTGGSGNTIYF	TGTGCCAGTCGGACAGGGGGCTCGGGAAACACCATATATTTT
TRBV6-1	.	.	TRBJ2-3	CASSPGLSTDTQYF	TGTGCCAGCAGCCCCGGACTCTCCACAGATACGCAGTATTTT
TRBV18	.	.	TRBJ2-7	CASSPPIGQGGEQYF	TGTGCCAGCTCACCACCGATTGGACAAGGGGGCGAGCAGTACTTC
TRBV4-3	few	.	TRBJ1-2	CASSQDWTAASPYGYTF	TGCGCCAGCAGCCAAGATTGGACGGCAGCTTCTCCCTATGGCTACACCTTC
TRBV28	.	.	TRBJ1-3	CATYLKGNGNTIYF	TGTGCCACCTACTTGAAGGGGAATGGAAACACCATATATTTT
TRBV18	.	TRBD1	TRBJ2-5	CASSPGDREYETQYF	TGTGCCAGCTCACCTGGGGACAGGGAATATGAGACCCAGTACTTC
TRBV7-4	.	.	TRBJ1-2	CASTLASGRINYGYTF	TGTGCCAGCACCTTAGCGTCGGGACGGATTAACTATGGCTACACCTTC
TRBV27	.	TRBD2	TRBJ2-1	CASNALAGISGHNEQFF	TGTGCCAGCAACGCACTAGCGGGTATTAGTGGGCACAATGAGCAGTTCTTC
TRBV5-4	.	TRBD1	TRBJ2-3	CASSLRGKGAGDTQYF	TGTGCCAGCAGCTTGAGGGGTAAGGGGGCAGGAGATACGCAGTATTTT
TRBV30	.	TRBD2	TRBJ2-1	CAWSLGPRLAAYNEQFF	TGTGCCTGGAGCCTCGGGCCGAGACTAGCCGCATACAATGAGCAGTTCTTC
TRBV11-1	.	.	TRBJ1-2	CASSTDGFYGYTF	TGTGCCAGCAGCACGGACGGATTCTATGGCTACACCTTC
TRBV6-1	.	.	TRBJ1-1	CASSESGTEAFF	TGTGCCAGCAGTGAATCAGGGACTGAAGCTTTCTTT
TRBV6-6	.	.	TRBJ2-3	CASSYPTVPDTQYF	TGTGCCAGCAGTTACCCAACGGTCCCAGATACGCAGTATTTT
TRBV5-4	.	TRBD1	TRBJ2-3	CASSWTGTTDTQYF	TGTGCCAGCAGCTGGACAGGAACCACAGATACGCAGTATTTT
TRBV28	.	TRBD1	TRBJ2-5	CASQGARETQYF	TGTGCCAGCCAGGGGGCGCGGGAGACCCAGTACTTC
TRBV11-3	once	.	TRBJ2-2	CASSLEANGELFF	TGTGCCAGCAGCTTAGAAGCTAACGGGGAGCTGTTTTTT
TRBV4-3	.	.	TRBJ2-7	CASKPTVGSSYEQYF	TGCGCCAGCAAGCCAACCGTCGGGAGTTCCTACGAGCAGTACTTC
TRBV6-6	.	.	TRBJ2-7	CASSPRRDNEQYF	TGTGCCAGCAGTCCTCGCAGGGACAACGAGCAGTACTTC